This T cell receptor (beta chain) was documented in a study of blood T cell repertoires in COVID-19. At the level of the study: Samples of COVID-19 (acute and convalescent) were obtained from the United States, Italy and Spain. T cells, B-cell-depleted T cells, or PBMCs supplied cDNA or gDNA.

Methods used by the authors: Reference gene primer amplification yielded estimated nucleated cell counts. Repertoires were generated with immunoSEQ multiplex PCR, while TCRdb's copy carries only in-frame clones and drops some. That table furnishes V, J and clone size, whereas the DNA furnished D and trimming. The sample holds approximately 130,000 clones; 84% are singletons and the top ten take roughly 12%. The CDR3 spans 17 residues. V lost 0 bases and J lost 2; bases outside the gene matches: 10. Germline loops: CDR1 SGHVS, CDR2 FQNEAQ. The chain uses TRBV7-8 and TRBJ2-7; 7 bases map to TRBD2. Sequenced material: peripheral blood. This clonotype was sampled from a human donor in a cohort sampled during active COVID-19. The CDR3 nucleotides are TGTGCCAGCAGCTTAGCTGTGGTAAGCGGGGAGACCTACGAGCAGTACTTC. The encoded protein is CASSLAVVSGETYEQYF.